What follows is one T cell receptor (beta chain) and its context. The target antigen is unknown. These data are taken from a study of post-analysis software for immune sequencing data. The overall study: Disease courses included relapsing-remitting, secondary progressive and progressive-relapsing multiple sclerosis.

General observations from the study: TRBV5-6, TRBV5-1 and TRBV20-1 belonged to a set of roughly 5 TRBV segments that were more frequent in patients than controls. Multiple sclerosis was associated with a significant reduction in normalized Chao1 diversity relative to controls.

Prepared libraries of TCR beta cDNA carried unique molecular identifiers. Around 500,000 cDNA molecules were obtained from roughly 0.93 to 9.6 million T cells. MiXCR was run by TCRdb on the PCR reads, yielding one entry per CDR3 protein. Of fewer than 900,000 distinct CDR3 sequences listed, just over 45% are singletons. Germline assignment: CDR1 SGHAT and CDR2 FQNNGV. The CDR3 spans 14 residues. V lost 7 bases, J lost 4 bases, and 14 bases lay in between. The source material was blood. The chain links TRBV11-2 to TRBJ2-1; possible D gene TRBD2, 6 bases. The source of this sequence is a girl aged 5-17 years with multiple sclerosis. This CDR3 is CASMGGPEYNEQFF. The CDR3 DNA reads TGTGCCAGCATGGGAGGCCCCGAGTACAATGAGCAGTTCTTC.